This TCR beta chain appears in the sequencing data of a study of spatial heterogeneity in lung cancer. Turning to the study itself: Donation came from 70 or so patients with untreated early-stage non-small cell lung cancer. Compared with alpha-chain sequences, beta-chain sequences were consistently detected in greater numbers. Study-wide points: Ubiquitous, expanded tumor-derived TCRs were more frequently observed in blood at resection than at follow-up.

The V end lost 9 bases, the J end lost 7 bases, and 14 bases lay between the germline ends. The CDR3 runs 13 residues. CDR1 and CDR2 from the germline V gene are KGHDR and SFDVKD. As to this clonotype: The target antigen is unknown. A much larger clone differs from this one at a single base, so this may be a read error.

Every individual TCR cDNA molecule carried its own unique molecular identifier, which allowed correction of PCR and sequencing errors. In TCRdb, the 5' RACE reads were re-called with MiXCR into one record per CDR3 protein. The profile shows about 110,000 distinct CDR3 sequences, roughly 10% of them singletons. Described time point: blood at routine non-recurrence follow-up after resection. The sample was PBMCs, taken at follow-up. The chain has TRBV24-1 and TRBJ2-2; D possibly corresponds to TRBD2 (5 bases). This TCR was recovered from a female donor with early-stage non-small cell lung cancer. CDR3 nucleotide sequence: TGTGCCACCCGAGCGGTGGAAGGCGGGGAGCTGTTTTTT. Its translation: CATRAVEGGELFF.